This T cell receptor beta chain was documented in a study of metastatic and nonmetastatic thyroid tumors. Overall study findings and caveats: Significantly higher TCR beta diversity was reportedly seen in malignant thyroid tumors than benign nodules, in blood and tumor.

The CDR3 is 15 amino acids. In germline, CDR1 is LGHNA, CDR2 YNFKEQ. Nobody among the patients had been given any treatment before thyroid surgery. Through MiXCR, TCRdb re-clonotyped the PCR reads. The sample lists over 70,000 clones, around 20% occurring once. As concerns this clone: Its antigen remains unidentified. An end of the junction differs from the germline gene, which may be a read error.

Material for sequencing was blood. This TCR derives from a female donor with papillary thyroid cancer or a benign thyroid nodule (not recorded which). Some clones in this sample may be carry-over from other donors' samples. The V gene is TRBV4-2, the J gene TRBJ2-1; 10 bases match TRBD2. The CDR3 reads CASRQEPSGSNEQFF. The CDR3 bases are TGTGCCAGCAGGCAAGAACCTAGCGGGAGCAATGAGCAGTTCTTC.